These 23 T cell receptor beta chains came from one sample sequenced in a study of CD4+ T cells in melanoma. Only in-frame clones appear in the TCRdb table, and some are missing; sequencing was by immunoSEQ multiplex PCR. In the table there are some 110,000 clones, about nine tenths of which are singletons. The sample taken for sequencing was peripheral blood. Source of these receptors: a human donor with melanoma.

V is TRBV7-3 and J is TRBJ2-5; 7 bases map to TRBD2. V lost 0 bases to trimming and J lost 2 bases; unmatched junction nucleotides: 3. The germline V gene encodes CDR1 SGHTA and CDR2 FQGTGA. The CDR3 length is 15 residues. The CDR3 DNA follows: TGTGCCAGCAGCTTAACTTGGGGGGGGCAAGAGACCCAGTACTTC. It encodes CASSLTWGGQETQYF.

This clone was counted once. The J gene is TRBJ2-5, the V gene TRBV15; 11 bases agree with TRBD2. CDR1 is LNHNV, CDR2 YYDKDF, per germline (reference sequence). The CDR3 runs to 16 residues. V trimming: 3 bases; J trimming: 2 bases; junction bases outside the gene matches: 5. This CDR3 reads CATSSGTSGAQETQYF. For the CDR3, the DNA is TGTGCCACCAGCAGCGGGACTAGCGGAGCACAAGAGACCCAGTACTTC.

The rearrangement links TRBV7-2 to TRBJ1-1; the match to TRBD1 covers 7 bases. This CDR3 is 13 amino acids long. With V trimmed by 4 bases and J by 5 bases, 4 bases remained unmatched. The germline gives CDR1 SGHTA, CDR2 FQGNSA. The CDR3 nucleotides are TGTGCCAGCAGCTCTCTACAGGGGACTGAAGCTTTCTTT. Its translation: CASSSLQGTEAFF. Full variable domain (outside the CDR3, taken from reference TRBV7-2 and TRBJ1-1): GAGVSQSPSNKVTEKGKDVELRCDPISGHTALYWYRQSLGQGLEFLIYFQGNSAPDKSGLPSDRFSAERTGGSVSTLTIQRTQQEDSAVYLCASSSLQGTEAFFGQGTRLTVV.

The genes are TRBV13 and TRBJ2-2, with 7 bases fitting TRBD1. Germline V gene data show CDR1 as PRHDT and CDR2 as FYEKMQ (reference sequence). This CDR3 region has 16 residues. V trimming: 5 bases; J trimming: 1 base; junction bases outside the gene matches: 7. The CDR3 sequence: CASSVTWDRNTGELFF. As DNA, the CDR3 is TGTGCCAGCAGCGTAACCTGGGACAGGAACACCGGGGAGCTGTTTTTT.

V and J are TRBV7-2 and TRBJ2-3; D is ambiguous. Germline-derived CDR1 and CDR2 are SGHTA and FQGNSA. The CDR3 is made up of 14 amino acids. The V gene lost 4 bases and the J gene lost 1 base, with 9 bases spanning the gap. The CDR3 loop is CASSSQLRTDTQYF. In DNA, the CDR3 is TGTGCCAGCAGCTCTCAACTTCGCACAGATACGCAGTATTTT.

About this clone itself: Germline and junction disagree at one end, which may indicate a read error. This sequence joins TRBV11-3 and TRBJ1-4; no clear D gene. Germline V gene data show CDR1 as SGHNT and CDR2 as YENEEA. The CDR3 sequence is 11 residues long. The CDR3 region is CASLLDEKLFF. Here the CDR3 DNA reads TGTGCCAGCCTTCTTGATGAGAAACTGTTTTTT.

CDR3 coding DNA: TGTGCCAGCAGTTTCGACCGGGCTCATAATTCACCCCTCCACTTT. It is translated as CASSFDRAHNSPLHF. V and J are TRBV6-6 and TRBJ1-6, with D unclear. Germline CDR1 and CDR2: MNHNY and SVGAGI (reference sequence). Trimming left V 4 bases short and J 5 bases short, with 12 bases between. The CDR3 spans 15 residues.

The chain joins TRBV19 to TRBJ2-6, with D unclear. Germline assignment: CDR1 LNHDA and CDR2 SQIVND (reference sequence). CDR3 length: 14 amino acids. The V end lost 6 bases, the J end lost 0 bases, and 6 bases lay between the germline ends. As DNA, the CDR3 is TGTGCCAGTAGCCCCGCCTCTGGGGCCAACGTCCTGACTTTC. This encodes CASSPASGANVLTF.

This chain joins TRBV4-2 and TRBJ2-5, with unresolved D. In germline, CDR1 is LGHNA, CDR2 YNFKEQ. V was pared by 3 bases and J by 5 bases, with 10 bases between. The CDR3 runs to 13 residues. The CDR3, as DNA: TGTGCCAGCAGCCAGAAGTGGGGTGAGACCCAGTACTTC. Residues: CASSQKWGETQYF.

The chain carries TRBV10-3 and TRBJ2-7; 7 bases match TRBD1. Germline V gives CDR1 ENHRY, CDR2 SYGVKD. The V and J ends lost 6 bases and 6 bases, in that order; junction bases with no gene match: 5. This CDR3 comprises 12 residues. The CDR3 coding sequence is TGTGCCATCAGACTTAGACAGGGCGAGCAGTACTTC. Translated: CAIRLRQGEQYF.

Written as DNA, the CDR3 is TGTGCCAGCAGTGGGAACAGGGGAAGGGTAGCGGGGTACAATGAGCAGTTCTTC. It is translated as CASSGNRGRVAGYNEQFF. This rearrangement joins TRBV6-1 to TRBJ2-1; maybe TRBD2 (8 bases). This CDR3 contains 18 residues. V lost 4 bases, J lost 4 bases, and 23 bases lay in between. CDR1 is MNHNS and CDR2 is SASEGT in the germline V gene.

The chain links TRBV27 to TRBJ2-2, with 7 bases identical to TRBD2. V dropped 4 bases and J dropped 4; count of bases not matched to a gene: 3. Germline CDR1 and CDR2: MNHEY and SMNVEV (reference sequence). The CDR3 covers 14 residues. The CDR3 DNA is TGTGCCAGCAGTTGGGGGGGAGTCACCGGGGAGCTGTTTTTT. This translates into CASSWGGVTGELFF.

This chain joins TRBV7-9 and TRBJ2-7; tentative D call: TRBD2 (6 bases). This CDR3 spans 13 amino acids. Between the trimmed V and J ends, which lost 5 bases and 3 bases, there was a span of 11 bases. Germline CDR1 reads SEHNR; CDR2 reads FQNEAQ (reference sequence). CDR3 loop: CASSPGTDYEQYF. The CDR3 nucleotides read TGTGCCAGCAGCCCCGGGACTGACTACGAGCAGTACTTC.

The chain couples TRBV6-5 to TRBJ2-7, with D tentatively TRBD1 or TRBD2 (6 bases each). The V and J ends lost 3 bases and 11 bases respectively, with 14 bases between them. The CDR3 runs to 12 residues. Germline assignment: CDR1 MNHEY and CDR2 SVGAGI. CDR3 nucleotides: TGTGCCAGCAGTTATAGGGCGGGGACAAAGTACTTC. It specifies CASSYRAGTKYF.

This rearrangement joins TRBV5-4 to TRBJ1-4; the D gene is possibly TRBD1 (6 bases). The germline V gene has CDR1 SGHNT and CDR2 YYREEE (reference sequence). The ends were cut back, 2 bases at V and 5 bases at J, with 7 bases in the middle. This CDR3 is built from 13 residues. The DNA for the CDR3 is TGTGCCAGCAGCTTCCAGGGGAATGAAAAACTGTTTTTT. Its protein product is CASSFQGNEKLFF. Filled out from reference TRBV5-4 and TRBJ1-4, the complete variable domain reads ETGVTQSPTHLIKTRGQQVTLRCSSQSGHNTVSWYQQALGQGPQFIFQYYREEENGRGNFPPRFSGLQFPNYSSELNVNALELDDSALYLCASSFQGNEKLFFGSGTQLSVL.

The chain is built from TRBV4-2 and TRBJ2-3; the D gene is possibly TRBD2 (6 bases). Germline V CDR1 and CDR2: LGHNA, YNFKEQ. The CDR3 contains 15 residues. Trimming left V 4 bases short and J 3 bases short, with 14 bases between. CDR3 in amino acids: CASSPPSAGTDTQYF. The DNA for the CDR3 is TGTGCCAGCAGCCCCCCATCGGCGGGGACAGATACGCAGTATTTT.

The CDR3: CASSEAGAHYGYTF. Here the CDR3 DNA reads TGTGCCAGCAGTGAGGCAGGGGCTCACTATGGCTACACCTTC. The genes are TRBV6-1 and TRBJ1-2; the D gene is possibly TRBD1 (6 bases). CDR1 and CDR2 from the germline V gene are MNHNS and SASEGT. V lost 3 bases, J lost 3 bases, and 11 bases lay in between. This CDR3 comprises 14 residues.

The chain links TRBV18 to TRBJ2-1; 7 bases line up with TRBD2. This CDR3 is 12 amino acids long. CDR1 and CDR2 (germline): KGHSH, LQKENI. With 5 bases clipped from V and 6 bases from J, the junction kept 1 base outside the gene matches. The CDR3 reads CASSGLVNEQFF. CDR3 DNA sequence: TGTGCCAGCTCAGGACTAGTCAATGAGCAGTTCTTC. Full variable domain (missing parts from reference TRBV18 and TRBJ2-1): NAGVMQNPRHLVRRRGQEARLRCSPMKGHSHVYWYRQLPEEGLKFMVYLQKENIIDESGMPKERFSAEFPKEGPSILRIQQVVRGDSAAYFCASSGLVNEQFFGPGTRLTVL.

V is TRBV25-1 and J is TRBJ2-7; D uncertain. The CDR3 consists of 13 residues. V lost 1 base to trimming and J lost 3 bases, with 7 bases between them. Germline CDR1 and CDR2: MGHDK and SYGVNS. CDR3 sequence: CASSESGSYEQYF. In DNA, the CDR3 is TGTGCCAGCAGTGAATCTGGTAGCTACGAGCAGTACTTC.

The chain combines TRBV29-1 with TRBJ2-3; 16 bases match TRBD2. Germline V gene sequence: CDR1 SQVTM, CDR2 ANQGSEA. The CDR3 is 19 residues long. J was trimmed by 0 bases and V by 7 bases; bases with no gene match: 13. CDR3 residues: CSGKPGLAGGFASTDTQYF. The CDR3 region has the DNA TGCAGCGGTAAACCGGGACTAGCGGGGGGGTTTGCTAGCACAGATACGCAGTATTTT.

This chain connects TRBV6-5 to TRBJ1-1, with D possibly matching TRBD1 (6 bases). The CDR3 is 15 amino acids. Trimming pared 2 bases from V and 5 bases from J, leaving 15 bases between. From germline, CDR1 is MNHEY and CDR2 SVGAGI. Written as DNA, the CDR3 is TGTGCCAGCAGTTACGTAGGGGGAGAGGGTACTGAAGCTTTCTTT. This sequence encodes CASSYVGGEGTEAFF.

The chain has TRBV10-3 and TRBJ2-3; 11 bases fit TRBD2. CDR3 length: 16 residues. The germline V gene encodes CDR1 ENHRY and CDR2 SYGVKD. The ends lost 3 bases at V and 5 bases at J; junction bases unmatched: 7. CDR3 sequence: CAISETGLAAGDTQYF. CDR3 in DNA: TGTGCCATCAGTGAAACGGGACTAGCGGCTGGAGATACGCAGTATTTT.

V is TRBV9 and J is TRBJ2-7, with 11 bases that match TRBD2. Trimming cost V 3 bases and J 2 bases; bases outside gene matches: 4. CDR1 SGDLS and CDR2 YYNGEE come from the germline V gene. CDR3 size: 15 residues. CDR3 nucleotides: TGTGCCAGCAGCGCGGGACTAGCGGAGGCCTACGAGCAGTACTTC. Its protein is CASSAGLAEAYEQYF. The full variable domain, completed using reference TRBV9 and TRBJ2-7, is DSGVTQTPKHLITATGQRVTLRCSPRSGDLSVYWYQQSLDQGLQFLIQYYNGEERAKGNILERFSAQQFPDLHSELNLSSLELGDSALYFCASSAGLAEAYEQYFGPGTRLTVT.